This T cell receptor beta chain emerged from a study of shared clonotypes between healthy human individuals. CD45RO negativity and positive selection for CCR7 defined naive CD8 cells, a population that excluded terminally differentiated effector memory CD45RA+ cells. The CDR3 loop spans 13 amino acids. The germline V gene has CDR1 SQVTM and CDR2 ANQGSEA. Trimming stripped 4 bases from V and 6 bases from J, with 13 bases between. The data were produced by immunoSEQ multiplex PCR, yet TCRdb's version contains in-frame clones alone and is incomplete. Here the sample spans over 750,000 clones, 95% to 97% being singletons.

The chain links TRBV29-1 to TRBJ1-3; D might be TRBD1 (5 bases). The sequence was obtained from a man aged 25 to 45 in good health. Sequencing was done on a sample of naive CD8+ T cells sorted from blood. The CDR3 coding sequence is TGCAGCGTTGGCAGGGCGGATTTAAACACCATATATTTT. Protein sequence: CSVGRADLNTIYF.